This TCR beta chain was profiled in a study of blood T cell repertoires in COVID-19. Study as a whole: Material from acute and convalescent COVID-19 was sourced from the United States, Italy and Spain. PBMCs, B-cell-depleted T cells, or T cells were the source of the cDNA or gDNA that made up the material.

The length of the CDR3 is 15 residues. Trimming took off 0 bases at V and 5 bases at J, with 13 bases between the two ends. Germline V gene sequence: CDR1 PRHDT, CDR2 FYEKMQ (reference sequence). Original processing methods: Quantification of nucleated cells was approximated via reference gene primer amplification. TCRdb's copy holds only in-frame clones and misses some; the assay was immunoSEQ multiplex PCR. V, J and clone size reflect that table, while D and trimming were determined from the DNA. The repertoire holds 70,000 to 95,000 clones, with 60% to 80% as singletons. Material for sequencing was peripheral blood. The TCR comes from a man in his 60s with COVID-19, enrolled during active disease. The chain joins TRBV13 to TRBJ1-2; D ambiguous. This chain's CDR3 is CASSLGDAGKYGYTF. The CDR3 DNA follows: TGTGCCAGCAGCTTAGGGGACGCGGGGAAGTATGGCTACACCTTC.